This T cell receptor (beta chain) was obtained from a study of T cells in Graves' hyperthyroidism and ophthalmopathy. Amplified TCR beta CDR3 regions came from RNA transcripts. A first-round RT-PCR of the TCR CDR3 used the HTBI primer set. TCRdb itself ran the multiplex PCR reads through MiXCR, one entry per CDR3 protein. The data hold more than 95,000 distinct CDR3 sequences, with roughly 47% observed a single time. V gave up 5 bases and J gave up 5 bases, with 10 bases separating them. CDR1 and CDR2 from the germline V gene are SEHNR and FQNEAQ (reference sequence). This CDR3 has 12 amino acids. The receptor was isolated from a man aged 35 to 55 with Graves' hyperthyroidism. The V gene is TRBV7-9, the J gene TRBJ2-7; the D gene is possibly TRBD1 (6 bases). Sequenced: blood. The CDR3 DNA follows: TGTGCCAGCAGCCCACAGGGAAACGAGCAGTACTTC. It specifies CASSPQGNEQYF.